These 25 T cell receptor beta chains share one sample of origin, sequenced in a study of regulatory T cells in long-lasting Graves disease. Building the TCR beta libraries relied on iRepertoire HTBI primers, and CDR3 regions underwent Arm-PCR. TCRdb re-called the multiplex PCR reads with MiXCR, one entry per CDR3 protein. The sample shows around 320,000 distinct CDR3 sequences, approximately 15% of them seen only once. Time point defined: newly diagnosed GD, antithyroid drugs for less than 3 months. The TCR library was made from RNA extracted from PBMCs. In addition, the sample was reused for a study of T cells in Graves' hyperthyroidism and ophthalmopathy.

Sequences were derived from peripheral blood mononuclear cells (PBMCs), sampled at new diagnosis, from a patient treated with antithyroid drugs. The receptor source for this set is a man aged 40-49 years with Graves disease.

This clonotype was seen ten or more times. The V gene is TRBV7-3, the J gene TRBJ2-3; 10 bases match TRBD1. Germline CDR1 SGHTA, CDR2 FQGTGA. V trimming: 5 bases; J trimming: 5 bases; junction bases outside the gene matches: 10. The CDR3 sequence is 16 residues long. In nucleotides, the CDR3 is TGTGCCAGCAGCGAACCCGGGACAGGGGATATAGATACGCAGTATTTT. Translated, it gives CASSEPGTGDIDTQYF.

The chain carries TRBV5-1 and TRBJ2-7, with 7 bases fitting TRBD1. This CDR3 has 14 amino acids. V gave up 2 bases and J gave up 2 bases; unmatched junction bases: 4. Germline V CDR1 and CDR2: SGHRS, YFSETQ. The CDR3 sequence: CASSLMTGTYEQYF. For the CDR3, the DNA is TGCGCCAGCAGCTTAATGACAGGGACCTACGAGCAGTACTTC.

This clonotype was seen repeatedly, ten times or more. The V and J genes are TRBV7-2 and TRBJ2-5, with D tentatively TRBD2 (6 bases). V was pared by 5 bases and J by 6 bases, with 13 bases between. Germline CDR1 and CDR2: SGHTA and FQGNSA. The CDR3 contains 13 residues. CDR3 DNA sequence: TGTGCCAGCAGCCCGCGGGGAGGAAAGACCCAGTACTTC. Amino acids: CASSPRGGKTQYF.

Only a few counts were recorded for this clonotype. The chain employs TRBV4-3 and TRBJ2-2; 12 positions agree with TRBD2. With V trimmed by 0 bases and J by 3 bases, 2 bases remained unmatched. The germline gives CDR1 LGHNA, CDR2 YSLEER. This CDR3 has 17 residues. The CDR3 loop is CASSQDSSGGDTGELFF. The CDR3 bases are TGCGCCAGCAGCCAAGATTCTAGCGGGGGGGACACCGGGGAGCTGTTTTTT.

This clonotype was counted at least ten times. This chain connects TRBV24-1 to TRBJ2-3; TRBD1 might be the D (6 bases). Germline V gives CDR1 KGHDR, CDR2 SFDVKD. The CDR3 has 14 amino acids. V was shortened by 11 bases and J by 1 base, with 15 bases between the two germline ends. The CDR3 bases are TGTGCCATCAACCCGGGACAAGGCACAGATACGCAGTATTTT. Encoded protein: CAINPGQGTDTQYF.

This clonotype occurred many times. The CDR3 sequence is CASSTGTGDGMRAFF. The CDR3 DNA sequence: TGCGCCAGCAGCACCGGGACAGGGGACGGGATGCGAGCTTTCTTT. The chain has TRBV5-1 and TRBJ1-1; TRBD1 matches at 10 bases. The CDR3 consists of 15 residues. Germline-derived CDR1 and CDR2 are SGHRS and YFSETQ. The trim removed 4 bases at V and 10 bases at J, leaving 13 bases unmatched.

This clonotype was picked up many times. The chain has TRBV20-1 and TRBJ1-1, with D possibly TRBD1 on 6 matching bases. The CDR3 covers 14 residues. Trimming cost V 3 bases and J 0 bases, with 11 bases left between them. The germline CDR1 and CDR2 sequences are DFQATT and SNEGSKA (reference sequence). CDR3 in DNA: TGCAGTGCTAGGGGGGCCTCGGTGAACACTGAAGCTTTCTTT. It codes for CSARGASVNTEAFF.

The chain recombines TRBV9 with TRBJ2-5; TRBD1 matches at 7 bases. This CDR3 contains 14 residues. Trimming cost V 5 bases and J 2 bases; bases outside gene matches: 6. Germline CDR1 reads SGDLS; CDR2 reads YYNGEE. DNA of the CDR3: TGTGCCAGCAGAAATGGGACAGAGCAAGAGACCCAGTACTTC. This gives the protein CASRNGTEQETQYF.

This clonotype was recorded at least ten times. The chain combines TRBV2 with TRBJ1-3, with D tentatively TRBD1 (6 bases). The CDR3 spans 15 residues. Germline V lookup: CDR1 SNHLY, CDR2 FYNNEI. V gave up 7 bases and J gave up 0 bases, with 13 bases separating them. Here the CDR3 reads CASTDGQFSGNTIYF. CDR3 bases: TGTGCCAGCACCGACGGACAGTTCTCTGGAAACACCATATATTTT.

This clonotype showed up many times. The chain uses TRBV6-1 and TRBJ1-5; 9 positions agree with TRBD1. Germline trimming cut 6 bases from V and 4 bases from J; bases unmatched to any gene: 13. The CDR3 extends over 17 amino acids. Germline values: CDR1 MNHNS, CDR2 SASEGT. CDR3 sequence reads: CASRVGQGGLGNQPQHF. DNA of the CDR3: TGTGCCAGCAGGGTGGGACAGGGAGGACTTGGTAATCAGCCCCAGCATTTT.

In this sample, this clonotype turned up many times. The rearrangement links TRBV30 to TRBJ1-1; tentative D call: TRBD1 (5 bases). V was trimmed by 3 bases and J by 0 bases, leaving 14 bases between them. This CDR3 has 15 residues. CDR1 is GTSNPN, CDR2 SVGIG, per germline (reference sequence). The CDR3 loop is CAWRNRWGVNTEAFF. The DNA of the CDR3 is TGTGCCTGGAGAAACCGGTGGGGCGTGAACACTGAAGCTTTCTTT. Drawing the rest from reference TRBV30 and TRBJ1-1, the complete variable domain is SQTIHQWPATLVQPVGSPLSLECTVEGTSNPNLYWYRQAAGRGLQLLFYSVGIGQISSEVPQNLSASRPQDRQFILSSKKLLLSDSGFYLCAWRNRWGVNTEAFFGQGTRLTVV.

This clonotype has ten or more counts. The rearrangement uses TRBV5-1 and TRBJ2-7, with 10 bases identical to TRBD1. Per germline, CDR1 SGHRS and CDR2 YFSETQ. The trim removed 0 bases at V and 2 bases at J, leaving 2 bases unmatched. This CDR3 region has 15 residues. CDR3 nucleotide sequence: TGCGCCAGCAGCTTGGTGGACAGGGGGACCTACGAGCAGTACTTC. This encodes CASSLVDRGTYEQYF.

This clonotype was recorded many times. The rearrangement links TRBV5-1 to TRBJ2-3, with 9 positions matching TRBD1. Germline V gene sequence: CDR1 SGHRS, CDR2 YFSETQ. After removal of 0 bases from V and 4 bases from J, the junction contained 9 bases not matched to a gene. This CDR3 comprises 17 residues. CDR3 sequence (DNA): TGCGCCAGCAGCTTGGCCGGACAGGGGACTTGGGCAGATACGCAGTATTTT. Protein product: CASSLAGQGTWADTQYF.

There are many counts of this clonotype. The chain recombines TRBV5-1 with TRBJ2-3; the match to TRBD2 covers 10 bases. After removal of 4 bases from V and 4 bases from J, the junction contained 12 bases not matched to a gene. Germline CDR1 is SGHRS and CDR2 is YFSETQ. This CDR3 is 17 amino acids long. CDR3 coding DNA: TGCGCCAGCAGCCCGGGGCGAGCGGGGGGGCCCTCAGATACGCAGTATTTT. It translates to CASSPGRAGGPSDTQYF.

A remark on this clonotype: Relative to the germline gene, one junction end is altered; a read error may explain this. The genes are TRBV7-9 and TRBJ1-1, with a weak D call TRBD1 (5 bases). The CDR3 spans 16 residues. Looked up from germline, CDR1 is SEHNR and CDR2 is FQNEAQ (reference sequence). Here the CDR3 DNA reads TGTGCCAGCAGCTTAGGAATTTTGGGGGTCGGAACTGAGGCTTTCTTT. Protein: CASSLGILGVGTEAFF.

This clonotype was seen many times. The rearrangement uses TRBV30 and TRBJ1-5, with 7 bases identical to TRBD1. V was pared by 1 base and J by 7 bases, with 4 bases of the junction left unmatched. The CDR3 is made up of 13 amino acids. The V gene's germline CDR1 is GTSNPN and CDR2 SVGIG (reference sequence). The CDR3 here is CAWSGQGWQPQHF. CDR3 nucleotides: TGTGCCTGGAGTGGACAGGGATGGCAGCCCCAGCATTTT.

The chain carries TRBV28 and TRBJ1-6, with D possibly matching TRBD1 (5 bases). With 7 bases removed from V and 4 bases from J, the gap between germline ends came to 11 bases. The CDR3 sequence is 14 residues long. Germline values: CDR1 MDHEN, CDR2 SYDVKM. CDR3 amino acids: CASKRQPYNSPLHF. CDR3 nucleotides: TGTGCCAGCAAGAGACAGCCGTATAATTCACCCCTCCACTTT.

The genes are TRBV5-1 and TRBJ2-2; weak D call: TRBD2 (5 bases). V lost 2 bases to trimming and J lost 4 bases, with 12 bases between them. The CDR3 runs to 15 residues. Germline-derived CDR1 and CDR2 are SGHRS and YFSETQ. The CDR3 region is CASSFGVSVTGELFF. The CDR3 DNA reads TGCGCCAGCAGCTTCGGGGTCTCGGTCACCGGGGAGCTGTTTTTT.

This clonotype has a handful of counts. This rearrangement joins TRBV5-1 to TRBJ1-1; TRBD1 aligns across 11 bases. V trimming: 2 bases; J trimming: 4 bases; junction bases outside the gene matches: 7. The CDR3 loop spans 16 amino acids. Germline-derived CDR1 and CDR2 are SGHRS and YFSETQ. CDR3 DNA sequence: TGCGCCAGCAGCTTTCTGGACAGGGGGCTGAGCACTGAAGCTTTCTTT. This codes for CASSFLDRGLSTEAFF.

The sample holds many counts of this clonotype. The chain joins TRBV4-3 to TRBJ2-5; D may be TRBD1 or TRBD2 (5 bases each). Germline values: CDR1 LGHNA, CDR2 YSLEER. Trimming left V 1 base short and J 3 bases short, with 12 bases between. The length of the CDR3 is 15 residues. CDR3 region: CASSQVGLGEETQYF. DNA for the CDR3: TGCGCCAGCAGCCAAGTGGGCCTGGGGGAAGAGACCCAGTACTTC.

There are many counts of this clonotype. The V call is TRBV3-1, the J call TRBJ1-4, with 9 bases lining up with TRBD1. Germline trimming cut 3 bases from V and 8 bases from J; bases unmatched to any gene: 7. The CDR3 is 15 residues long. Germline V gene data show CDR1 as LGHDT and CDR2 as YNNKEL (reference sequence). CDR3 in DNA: TGTGCCAGCAGCCAGACCGGGACAGGGACCGAAAAACTGTTTTTT. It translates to CASSQTGTGTEKLFF.

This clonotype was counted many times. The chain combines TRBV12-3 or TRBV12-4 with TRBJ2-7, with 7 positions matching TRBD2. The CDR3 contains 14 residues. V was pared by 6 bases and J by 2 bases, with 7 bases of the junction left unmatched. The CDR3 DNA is TGTGCCAGCAGGTCAAGCGGGGCGACCTACGAGCAGTACTTC. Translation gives CASRSSGATYEQYF.

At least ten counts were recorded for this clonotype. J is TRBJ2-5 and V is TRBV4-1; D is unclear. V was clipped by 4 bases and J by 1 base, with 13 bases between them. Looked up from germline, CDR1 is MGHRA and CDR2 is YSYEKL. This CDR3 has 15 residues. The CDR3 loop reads CASSRARTFQETQYF. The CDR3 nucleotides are TGCGCCAGCAGCCGAGCACGGACGTTCCAAGAGACCCAGTACTTC.

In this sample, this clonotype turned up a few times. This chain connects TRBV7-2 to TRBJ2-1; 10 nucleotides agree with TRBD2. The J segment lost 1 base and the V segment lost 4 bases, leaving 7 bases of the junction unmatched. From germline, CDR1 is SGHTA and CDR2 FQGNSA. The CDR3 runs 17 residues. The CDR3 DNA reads TGTGCCAGCAGCTCCCTAGGACTAGCGGTATCCTACAATGAGCAGTTCTTC. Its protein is CASSSLGLAVSYNEQFF. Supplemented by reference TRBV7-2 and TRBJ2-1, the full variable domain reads GAGVSQSPSNKVTEKGKDVELRCDPISGHTALYWYRQSLGQGLEFLIYFQGNSAPDKSGLPSDRFSAERTGGSVSTLTIQRTQQEDSAVYLCASSSLGLAVSYNEQFFGPGTRLTVL.

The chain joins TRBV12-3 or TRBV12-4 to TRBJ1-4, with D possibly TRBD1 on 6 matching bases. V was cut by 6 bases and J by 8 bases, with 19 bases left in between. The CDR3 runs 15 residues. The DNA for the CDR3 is TGTGCCAGCAGCCGCGGACAGACCAAAGAGGAAAAACTGTTTTTT. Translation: CASSRGQTKEEKLFF.